The 30 T cell receptor beta chains given below trace back to one sample, sequenced in a study of blood T cell repertoires in COVID-19. TCRdb keeps only in-frame clones here, not all; method: immunoSEQ multiplex PCR. The sample carries roughly 88,000 clones, around nine tenths recorded once. The material sequenced was peripheral blood. The receptors stem from a woman between 45 and 65 years old in a cohort sampled during active COVID-19.

The genes are TRBV3-1 (or the pseudogene TRBV3-2) and TRBJ1-1; D is possibly TRBD1 (6 bases). Germline V gives CDR1 LGHDT, CDR2 YNNKEL (reference sequence). The V and J ends lost 0 bases and 11 bases respectively, with 19 bases between them. The CDR3 covers 15 residues. As DNA, the CDR3 is TGTGCCAGCAGCCAAGATGCGATTACAGGGTTAGGTGCTTTCTTT. It codes for CASSQDAITGLGAFF.

The chain combines TRBV2 with TRBJ2-1, with D perhaps TRBD2 (5 bases). V was clipped by 4 bases and J by 9 bases, with 19 bases between them. Looked up from germline, CDR1 is SNHLY and CDR2 is FYNNEI. The CDR3 is made up of 15 amino acids. CDR3 nucleotides: TGTGCCAGCAGTGTCGGGCTAGCCGCTGGTAGTGAGCAGTTCTTC. Protein: CASSVGLAAGSEQFF.

This chain connects TRBV7-9 to TRBJ1-1; 7 bases align to TRBD1. Germline lookup yields CDR1 SEHNR and CDR2 FQNEAQ (reference sequence). This CDR3 is 15 amino acids long. V was pared by 6 bases and J by 1 base, with 8 bases of the junction left unmatched. Here the CDR3 DNA reads TGTGCCAGCAGGCATGCGGGACAGAAGAACACTGAAGCTTTCTTT. This translates into CASRHAGQKNTEAFF. The whole variable domain, filled in from reference TRBV7-9 and TRBJ1-1, reads DTGVSQNPRHKITKRGQNVTFRCDPISEHNRLYWYRQTLGQGPEFLTYFQNEAQLEKSRLLSDRFSAERPKGSFSTLEIQRTEQGDSAMYLCASRHAGQKNTEAFFGQGTRLTVV.

CDR3 DNA: TGTGCCAGCAGCCCCTCCGGGAATAGCTATGGCTACACCTTC. This sequence encodes CASSPSGNSYGYTF. The rearrangement links TRBV2 to TRBJ1-2; D not certain. The CDR3 extends over 14 amino acids. The V end was cut by 6 bases, the J end by 4 bases, with 15 bases between. Germline CDR1 SNHLY, CDR2 FYNNEI.

V gene TRBV7-2 combines with J gene TRBJ2-3, with 8 nucleotides matching TRBD2. Losses at the gene ends were 3 bases for V and 6 bases for J; bases not matched to a gene: 8. This CDR3 spans 15 amino acids. CDR1 and CDR2 from the germline V gene are SGHTA and FQGNSA. The CDR3 protein is CASSLKTGGYDTQYF. As DNA, the CDR3 is TGTGCCAGCAGCTTGAAAACGGGGGGGTATGATACGCAGTATTTT.

This sequence joins TRBV13 and TRBJ1-6; D gene uncertain. V was cut by 0 bases and J by 6 bases, with 12 bases left in between. Germline V CDR1 and CDR2: PRHDT, FYEKMQ (reference sequence). There are 16 residues in the CDR3. CDR3 protein: CASSLGLQPFNSPLHF. The CDR3 nucleotides read TGTGCCAGCAGCTTAGGCCTACAGCCGTTTAATTCACCCCTCCACTTT.

The V gene is TRBV11-2, the J gene TRBJ2-1; D is undetermined. V lost 5 bases, J lost 9 bases, and 20 bases lay in between. This CDR3 contains 15 residues. The germline CDR1 and CDR2 sequences are SGHAT and FQNNGV. The CDR3 nucleotides read TGTGCCAGCAGCCTTAGTGCTGTGTTAGGAGCTGAGCAGTTCTTC. Protein sequence: CASSLSAVLGAEQFF.

This chain connects TRBV5-4 to TRBJ2-3; TRBD2 aligns across 8 bases. From germline, CDR1 is SGHNT and CDR2 YYREEE (reference sequence). The J segment lost 6 bases and the V segment lost 6 bases, leaving 9 bases of the junction unmatched. CDR3 length: 14 amino acids. Written as DNA, the CDR3 is TGTGCCAGCACCAGCGGGAGTTCCCCCGATACGCAGTATTTT. Its translation is CASTSGSSPDTQYF.

The chain combines TRBV5-5 with TRBJ1-5, with D tentatively TRBD1 (6 bases). Trimming removed 3 bases at V and 3 bases at J, with 22 bases between. CDR1 and CDR2 (germline): SGHKS, YYEKEE (reference sequence). The CDR3 sequence is 18 residues long. The CDR3 is CASSWGRTVREYNQPQHF. CDR3 in DNA: TGTGCCAGCAGCTGGGGTAGGACAGTCCGAGAATACAATCAGCCCCAGCATTTT.

This clone has a handful of counts. The chain recombines TRBV5-1 with TRBJ1-1, with TRBD1 matching over 11 bases. The CDR3 is 14 residues long. CDR1 is SGHRS and CDR2 is YFSETQ in the germline V gene. The J segment lost 7 bases and the V segment lost 4 bases, leaving 6 bases of the junction unmatched. The CDR3 spells CASSQGQGADEAFF. CDR3 DNA: TGCGCCAGCAGCCAAGGACAGGGGGCTGATGAAGCTTTCTTT.

The chain links TRBV5-1 to TRBJ2-1; 8 nucleotides align to TRBD2. The CDR3 runs 16 residues. V was clipped by 0 bases and J by 4 bases; unmatched bases: 6. Germline V gene lookup returns CDR1 SGHRS and CDR2 YFSETQ. The CDR3 coding sequence is TGCGCCAGCAGCTTGGACCCTAGCGGGCCATACAATGAGCAGTTCTTC. It translates to CASSLDPSGPYNEQFF.

The V and J genes are TRBV6-4 and TRBJ1-1, with D unclear. The V gene's germline CDR1 is MRHNA and CDR2 SNTAGT. Trimming left V 6 bases short and J 4 bases short, with 18 bases between. This CDR3 is 15 amino acids long. CDR3: CASRSSAGISTEAFF. The CDR3 nucleotides are TGTGCCAGCAGGAGTTCGGCAGGTATATCCACTGAAGCTTTCTTT.

The chain employs TRBV7-8 and TRBJ1-6, with TRBD1 as a possible D gene (6 bases). The CDR3 has 15 amino acids. V gave up 1 base and J gave up 4 bases, with 8 bases separating them. The germline CDR1 and CDR2 sequences are SGHVS and FQNEAQ. The CDR3 coding sequence is TGTGCCAGCAGCTTAGGACAGGCATATAATTCACCCCTCCACTTT. It codes for CASSLGQAYNSPLHF.

This rearrangement joins TRBV19 to TRBJ2-5; D might be TRBD2 (5 bases). CDR1 is LNHDA and CDR2 is SQIVND in the germline V gene (reference sequence). The CDR3 length is 15 residues. V lost 6 bases, J lost 5 bases, and 19 bases lay in between. CDR3 sequence: CASSYRGENWETQYF. The CDR3, as DNA: TGTGCCAGTAGCTATCGGGGAGAAAATTGGGAGACCCAGTACTTC.

The count of this clone is one. The genes are TRBV3-1 (or the pseudogene TRBV3-2) and TRBJ1-4, with 10 positions matching TRBD1. Germline loops: CDR1 LGHDT, CDR2 YNNKEL (reference sequence). The CDR3 totals 18 residues. Trimming took 0 bases from V and 8 from J; bases not matched to a gene: 12. DNA of the CDR3: TGTGCCAGCAGCCAAGAGTGGACAGGGGGAGTTCCCGTCGAAAAACTGTTTTTT. Translated: CASSQEWTGGVPVEKLFF.

CDR3: CASSTTKQDTGELFF. The CDR3 coding sequence is TGTGCCAGCAGTACTACAAAACAGGATACCGGGGAGCTGTTTTTT. V usage is TRBV3-1 (or the pseudogene TRBV3-2) and J usage is TRBJ2-2; weak D call: TRBD1 (5 bases). The germline V gene encodes CDR1 LGHDT and CDR2 YNNKEL (reference sequence). V was trimmed by 6 bases and J by 5 bases, leaving 16 bases between them. The CDR3 covers 15 residues.

The chain joins TRBV5-4 to TRBJ1-5; no clear D gene. The CDR3 covers 16 residues. CDR1 SGHNT and CDR2 YYREEE come from the germline V gene (reference sequence). Trimming shortened V by 6 bases and J by 3 bases, and 19 bases separated the two germline ends. In nucleotides, the CDR3 is TGTGCCAGCACCCCACGGGGAAGCAGGATCAATCAGCCCCAGCATTTT. It translates to CASTPRGSRINQPQHF.

The genes are TRBV19 and TRBJ1-5; TRBD1 matches 9 bases. This CDR3 is built from 15 residues. The germline V gene has CDR1 LNHDA and CDR2 SQIVND (reference sequence). V lost 8 bases and J lost 4; bases outside the gene matches: 9. The CDR3 DNA is TGTGCCAGTCGACTGGGACAGGGATGGAATCAGCCCCAGCATTTT. As protein: CASRLGQGWNQPQHF.

The chain links TRBV19 to TRBJ2-7; TRBD2 might be the D (5 bases). V dropped 6 bases and J dropped 6 bases, with 15 bases sitting between them. Germline V gives CDR1 LNHDA, CDR2 SQIVND (reference sequence). The CDR3 runs 13 residues. CDR3 bases: TGTGCCAGTAGACTGACTACGGCTCGCGAGCAGTACTTC. Translating it yields CASRLTTAREQYF.

The V and J genes are TRBV3-1 (or the pseudogene TRBV3-2) and TRBJ1-1, with a tentative D call TRBD1 (5 bases). Trimming pared 1 base from V and 11 bases from J, leaving 14 bases between. CDR1 and CDR2 from the germline V gene are LGHDT and YNNKEL (reference sequence). The CDR3 has 13 residues. In DNA, the CDR3 is TGTGCCAGCAGCCAAGGGGGGGAATTTCGGGCTTTCTTT. Its protein product is CASSQGGEFRAFF.

The rearrangement joins TRBV28 to TRBJ2-3; D might be TRBD2 (5 bases). Trimming shortened V by 8 bases and J by 8 bases, and 35 bases separated the two germline ends. The CDR3 is made up of 19 amino acids. In germline, CDR1 is MDHEN, CDR2 SYDVKM. The CDR3 loop is CASSIWSNLPIGKGGTQYF. In DNA, the CDR3 is TGTGCCAGCTCAATATGGTCCAACCTACCCATAGGGAAAGGAGGTACGCAGTATTTT.

V and J are TRBV29-1 and TRBJ1-1, with a weak D call TRBD1 (5 bases). This CDR3 is built from 13 residues. Germline CDR1 reads SQVTM; CDR2 reads ANQGSEA. Trimming removed 1 base from V and 3 bases from J, with 9 bases in between. The CDR3 sequence is CSVEGAGDTEAFF. The CDR3 nucleotides are TGCAGCGTTGAAGGGGCGGGGGACACTGAAGCTTTCTTT.

The V call is TRBV7-9, the J call TRBJ2-7, with TRBD1 matching over 9 bases. The CDR3 has 14 amino acids. Germline V CDR1 and CDR2: SEHNR, FQNEAQ (reference sequence). J lost 6 bases, V lost 5 bases, and 8 bases had no gene match. Here the CDR3 DNA reads TGTGCCAGCAGCCCGGGACAGGGAATGGGCGAGCAGTACTTC. Translated, it gives CASSPGQGMGEQYF.

This chain connects TRBV6-6 to TRBJ1-4; 7 bases agree with TRBD1. Germline CDR1 MNHNY, CDR2 SVGAGI (reference sequence). This CDR3 is 14 amino acids long. J was trimmed by 7 bases and V by 7 bases; bases with no gene match: 9. The DNA of the CDR3 is TGTGCCAGCACCTCGACAGGGTATGGTGAAAAACTGTTTTTT. Amino acids: CASTSTGYGEKLFF.

V usage is TRBV3-1 (or the pseudogene TRBV3-2) and J usage is TRBJ1-1; weak D call: TRBD1 (5 bases). Trimming took off 4 bases at V and 4 bases at J, with 22 bases between the two ends. Germline CDR1 is LGHDT and CDR2 is YNNKEL (reference sequence). The CDR3 loop spans 17 amino acids. The CDR3 region is CASSPAGGGIWGTEAFF. CDR3 in DNA: TGTGCCAGCAGCCCCGCCGGGGGGGGGATTTGGGGCACTGAAGCTTTCTTT.

The chain joins TRBV5-1 to TRBJ2-7; a possible D gene is TRBD2 (6 bases). V dropped 0 bases and J dropped 5 bases, with 15 bases sitting between them. The CDR3 consists of 15 residues. Germline CDR1 SGHRS, CDR2 YFSETQ. In nucleotides, the CDR3 is TGCGCCAGCAGCTTGGATCGGGAGCCGGACCACGAGCAGTACTTC. Amino acid sequence: CASSLDREPDHEQYF. Filled out from reference TRBV5-1 and TRBJ2-7, the complete variable domain reads KAGVTQTPRYLIKTRGQQVTLSCSPISGHRSVSWYQQTPGQGLQFLFEYFSETQRNKGNFPGRFSGRQFSNSRSEMNVSTLELGDSALYLCASSLDREPDHEQYFGPGTRLTVT.

This chain links TRBV29-1 with TRBJ1-1, with D possibly matching TRBD1 (6 bases). V was trimmed by 2 bases and J by 1 base, leaving 14 bases between them. The length of the CDR3 is 15 residues. Germline lookup yields CDR1 SQVTM and CDR2 ANQGSEA. CDR3 sequence (DNA): TGCAGCGTTGAACCAGGGGTGACGGGGAACACTGAAGCTTTCTTT. Translated, it gives CSVEPGVTGNTEAFF.

J is TRBJ1-1 and V is TRBV10-1; TRBD1 might be the D (5 bases). With 2 bases removed from V and 0 bases from J, the gap between germline ends came to 10 bases. Per germline, CDR1 WNHNN and CDR2 SYGVQD (reference sequence). The CDR3 consists of 15 residues. The CDR3 nucleotides read TGCGCCAGCAGTGAGGGGGGGACGGTGAACACTGAAGCTTTCTTT. Protein product: CASSEGGTVNTEAFF.

The chain links TRBV18 to TRBJ2-1, with D hard to call. The CDR3 has 14 amino acids. Trimming removed 3 bases from V and 5 bases from J, with 11 bases in between. CDR1 KGHSH and CDR2 LQKENI come from the germline V gene. CDR3 region: CASSPGSRNNEQFF. In DNA form, the CDR3 reads TGTGCCAGCTCACCGGGCAGCCGGAACAATGAGCAGTTCTTC.

The V and J genes are TRBV6-5 and TRBJ2-5; TRBD1 agrees at 9 bases. CDR1 and CDR2 from the germline V gene are MNHEY and SVGAGI. V was clipped by 4 bases and J by 3 bases; unmatched bases: 6. This CDR3 is built from 15 residues. The CDR3 spells CASSSTGGRKETQYF. CDR3 nucleotide sequence: TGTGCCAGCAGTTCCACAGGGGGCAGGAAAGAGACCCAGTACTTC.